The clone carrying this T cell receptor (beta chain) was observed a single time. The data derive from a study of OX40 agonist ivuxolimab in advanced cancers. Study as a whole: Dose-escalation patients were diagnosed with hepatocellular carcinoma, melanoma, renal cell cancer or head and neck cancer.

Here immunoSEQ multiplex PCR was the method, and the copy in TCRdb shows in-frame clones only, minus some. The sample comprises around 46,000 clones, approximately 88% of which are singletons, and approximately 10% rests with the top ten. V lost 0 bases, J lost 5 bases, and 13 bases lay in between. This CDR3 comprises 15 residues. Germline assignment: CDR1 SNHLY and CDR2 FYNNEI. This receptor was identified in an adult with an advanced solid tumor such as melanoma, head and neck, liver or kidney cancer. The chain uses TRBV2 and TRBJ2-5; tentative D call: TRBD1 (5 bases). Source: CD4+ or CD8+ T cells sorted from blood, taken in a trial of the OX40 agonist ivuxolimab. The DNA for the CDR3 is TGTGCCAGCAGTGAAGCGGCGGCCGCAGGGGAGACCCAGTACTTC. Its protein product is CASSEAAAAGETQYF.